The clone carrying this T cell receptor (beta chain) is a singleton in its sample. Its cognate antigen is unknown. The data belong to a study of T cell responses to AZD1222 COVID-19 vaccine. Findings and limits, study-wide: Most donors were white British and more were female, and clonal diversity was possibly underestimated. Following two doses of AZD1222, Spike-specific TCR breadth and depth rose. At study baseline, merely five or six AZD1222 recipients were seropositive.

The CDR3 spans 14 residues. Unmatched junction bases numbered 2, after V lost 4 bases and J lost 4 bases. CDR1 and CDR2 (germline): LGHDT, YNNKEL (reference sequence). Only in-frame clones appear in the TCRdb table, and some are missing; sequencing was by immunoSEQ multiplex PCR. Among around 96,000 clones listed, over 80% were seen once. Second-dose intervals of approximately 4 or approximately 12 weeks were pooled. The sample here was peripheral blood, taken 28 days after the second AZD1222 dose. The V gene is TRBV3-1 (or the pseudogene TRBV3-2), the J gene TRBJ2-7; 12 nucleotides match TRBD2. The source is an adult who received the AZD1222 COVID-19 vaccine. The CDR3 is CASSLGLAGYEQYF. The DNA of the CDR3 is TGTGCCAGCAGCCTAGGACTAGCGGGATACGAGCAGTACTTC.